Listed here are 3 T cell receptor beta chains from one sample, sequenced in a study of shared clonotypes between healthy human individuals. Clones were sequenced by immunoSEQ multiplex PCR, and TCRdb holds only the in-frame ones, with some missing. This sample carries under 80,000 clones, over 55% of them seen once, and the ten largest clones take around 52%. The sequencing input was memory CD8+ T cells sorted from blood. Stated subset: CD45RO+ cells pooled with CCR7-negative TemRA cells. Every receptor here comes from a man aged 25 to 40 in good health.

J is TRBJ2-5 and V is TRBV4-2; a possible D gene is TRBD2 (6 bases). Deletions cut 4 bases from V and 5 bases from J, with 8 bases between. The CDR3 totals 12 residues. Germline lookup yields CDR1 LGHNA and CDR2 YNFKEQ. CDR3 loop: CASSPEGETQYF. The CDR3 region has the DNA TGTGCCAGCAGCCCGGAGGGGGAGACCCAGTACTTC.

This clone appeared once. The V gene is TRBV10-3, the J gene TRBJ1-1, with TRBD1 matching over 8 bases. Trimming removed 6 bases from V and 3 bases from J; junction bases left unmatched: 9. The germline V gene encodes CDR1 ENHRY and CDR2 SYGVKD. This CDR3 has 15 amino acids. Here the CDR3 reads CAIRGTGDGDTEAFF. The CDR3 DNA sequence: TGTGCCATCAGGGGGACAGGAGATGGGGACACTGAAGCTTTCTTT.

The rearrangement joins TRBV15 to TRBJ2-5; 8 positions agree with TRBD2. Germline lookup yields CDR1 LNHNV and CDR2 YYDKDF (reference sequence). The CDR3 consists of 14 residues. V lost 3 bases to trimming and J lost 2 bases; unmatched junction nucleotides: 2. The CDR3 region is CATSRGLEQETQYF. In DNA, the CDR3 is TGTGCCACCAGCAGGGGACTAGAACAAGAGACCCAGTACTTC.